The 31 T cell receptor beta chains below all came from one sample that was sequenced in a study of T cell repertoires in cytomegalovirus infection. Each CDR3 protein gets one entry after TCRdb re-called the reads with MiXCR. Among fewer than 550,000 distinct CDR3 sequences, approximately 10% were seen once, and the ten largest hold around 9.6%. The sequenced sample was PBMCs. The receptor source for this set is a human donor in good health (CMV status not recorded). Some clones in this sample may be carry-over from other donors' samples.

This clonotype was detected a few times. The V and J genes are TRBV20-1 and TRBJ1-2, with D uncertain. This CDR3 is built from 12 residues. V was trimmed by 6 bases and J by 4 bases, leaving 12 bases between them. Germline V lookup: CDR1 DFQATT, CDR2 SNEGSKA (reference sequence). CDR3 bases: TGCAGTGCCTTATTAGGAACCTATGGCTACACCTTC. Translation: CSALLGTYGYTF.

This clonotype was seen at least ten times. V usage is TRBV7-9 and J usage is TRBJ2-7; 7 nucleotides align to TRBD1. Trimming at V came to 7 bases and at J to 3 bases, leaving 12 bases not matched to a gene. Per the germline V gene, CDR1 is SEHNR and CDR2 is FQNEAQ (reference sequence). There are 15 residues in the CDR3. The CDR3 bases are TGTGCCAGCACCCCCCCCGGGACAGCCCGCTACGAGCAGTACTTC. This encodes CASTPPGTARYEQYF.

This clonotype has ten or more counts. The chain is built from TRBV7-2 and TRBJ2-1; 11 bases match TRBD2. CDR3 size: 17 residues. Trimming at V came to 0 bases and at J to 3 bases, leaving 4 bases not matched to a gene. CDR1 is SGHTA and CDR2 is FQGNSA in the germline V gene. For the CDR3, the DNA is TGTGCCAGCAGCTTAGCCGGGACTAGCGGTTTCTACAATGAGCAGTTCTTC. This sequence encodes CASSLAGTSGFYNEQFF.

In its sample, this clonotype was seen a few times. V gene TRBV11-2 combines with J gene TRBJ2-2, with 12 bases that match TRBD2. This CDR3 region has 18 residues. Losses at the gene ends were 0 bases for V and 5 bases for J; bases not matched to a gene: 7. CDR1 is SGHAT, CDR2 FQNNGV, per germline. CDR3 loop: CASSLEYLLAGGTGELFF. CDR3 sequence (DNA): TGTGCCAGCAGCTTAGAATACCTGCTAGCGGGGGGGACCGGGGAGCTGTTTTTT.

In DNA, the CDR3 is TGTGCCAGCAGGTCAATACAGGGGGCGGACGAGCAGTACTTC. Amino acid sequence: CASRSIQGADEQYF. The genes are TRBV2 and TRBJ2-7; 9 bases are shared with TRBD1. Trimming at V came to 6 bases and at J to 5 bases, leaving 8 bases not matched to a gene. This CDR3 is 14 amino acids long. Germline V lookup: CDR1 SNHLY, CDR2 FYNNEI.

This clonotype was observed many times. The J gene is TRBJ1-2, the V gene TRBV7-9; D is unresolved. Germline assignment: CDR1 SEHNR and CDR2 FQNEAQ (reference sequence). CDR3 size: 12 residues. The V gene lost 5 bases and the J gene lost 2 bases, with 6 bases spanning the gap. The CDR3 sequence is CASSAQNYGYTF. CDR3 coding DNA: TGTGCCAGCAGCGCTCAGAACTATGGCTACACCTTC.

This clonotype was counted at least ten times. V gene TRBV7-3 combines with J gene TRBJ2-7; D call uncertain. The V and J ends lost 1 base and 3 bases respectively, with 19 bases between them. This CDR3 has 17 residues. Germline CDR1 and CDR2: SGHTA and FQGTGA. CDR3 nucleotides: TGTGCCAGCAGCTTAAGCTCTGGGAAAAAGTTGATCTACGAGCAGTACTTC. It encodes CASSLSSGKKLIYEQYF.

This clonotype was seen a handful of times. DNA of the CDR3: TGTGCCAGTAGTATCGCGGCACTTACAAATCAGCCCCAGCATTTT. Its translation is CASSIAALTNQPQHF. V is TRBV19 and J is TRBJ1-5; D gene uncertain. In germline, CDR1 is LNHDA, CDR2 SQIVND (reference sequence). This CDR3 is 15 amino acids long. Deletions cut 3 bases from V and 4 bases from J, with 13 bases between.

In this sample, this clonotype turned up a few times. The V and J genes are TRBV28 and TRBJ1-5, with D possibly TRBD1 on 5 matching bases. Looked up from germline, CDR1 is MDHEN and CDR2 is SYDVKM. Trimming pared 11 bases from V and 5 bases from J, leaving 16 bases between. CDR3 length equals 13 residues. This CDR3 is CACLRQGHQPQHF. The DNA of the CDR3 is TGTGCCTGCCTGCGGCAGGGCCATCAGCCCCAGCATTTT.

This clonotype has at least ten counts. V is TRBV9 and J is TRBJ2-7; tentatively, D is TRBD2 (6 bases). The CDR3 consists of 16 residues. The germline V and J ends were trimmed by 3 bases and 5 bases, with 21 bases remaining between them. The germline CDR1 and CDR2 sequences are SGDLS and YYNGEE. DNA of the CDR3: TGTGCCAGCAGCGGAGGGGCACTAGCTGCCAGGGACGAGCAGTACTTC. Its translation is CASSGGALAARDEQYF.

This clonotype was counted many times. The gene calls are TRBV25-1 and TRBJ1-6; D not certain. This CDR3 comprises 14 residues. Trimming stripped 2 bases from V and 2 bases from J, with 4 bases between. Germline V CDR1 and CDR2: MGHDK, SYGVNS. CDR3 loop: CASSEGTYNSPLHF. In DNA form, the CDR3 reads TGTGCCAGCAGTGAAGGGACCTATAATTCACCCCTCCACTTT.

The table lists this clonotype with a few counts. V is TRBV5-1 and J is TRBJ1-6; unclear D gene. The CDR3 extends over 16 amino acids. CDR1 and CDR2 from the germline V gene are SGHRS and YFSETQ. The V end was cut by 9 bases, the J end by 8 bases, with 24 bases between. CDR3 residues: CATRPSLADVHSPLHF. CDR3 nucleotide sequence: TGCGCCACCCGCCCCTCTTTGGCGGACGTTCATTCACCCCTCCACTTT.

The chain uses TRBV20-1 and TRBJ2-5; D is possibly TRBD1 (6 bases). This CDR3 is built from 12 residues. Germline V CDR1 and CDR2: DFQATT, SNEGSKA (reference sequence). The V end lost 3 bases, the J end lost 7 bases, and 12 bases lay between the germline ends. The CDR3 is CSASSQGRTQYF. The CDR3 DNA reads as TGCAGTGCTAGTTCCCAGGGGAGGACCCAGTACTTC.

Many counts were recorded for this clonotype. The chain carries TRBV27 and TRBJ1-1; TRBD1 aligns across 7 bases. Germline V gene sequence: CDR1 MNHEY, CDR2 SMNVEV (reference sequence). The CDR3 spans 18 residues. V dropped 1 base and J dropped 3; count of bases not matched to a gene: 14. DNA for the CDR3: TGTGCCAGCAGTTTATACTCAGACAGGGAGGAGGGGGACACTGAAGCTTTCTTT. Translation: CASSLYSDREEGDTEAFF.

The gene calls are TRBV12-3 or TRBV12-4 and TRBJ2-4; 7 nucleotides match TRBD2. This CDR3 has 16 amino acids. Trimming cost V 6 bases and J 6 bases; bases outside gene matches: 14. The DNA for the CDR3 is TGTGCCAGCAGCCGATGGGAGGGGTTTGATGGAAACATTCAGTACTTC. This translates into CASSRWEGFDGNIQYF.

In DNA form, the CDR3 reads TGCGCCAGCAGCCACCTTGGCGGTTCAGATACGCAGTATTTT. Amino acids: CASSHLGGSDTQYF. The chain links TRBV4-1 to TRBJ2-3; D uncertain. V lost 3 bases and J 4 bases, leaving 11 bases between the germline ends. There are 14 residues in the CDR3. Germline assignment: CDR1 MGHRA and CDR2 YSYEKL.

A few counts support this clonotype. The CDR3 reads CASSSWTGLSTEAFF. Here the CDR3 DNA reads TGTGCCAGCAGCTCCTGGACAGGCTTGAGCACTGAAGCTTTCTTT. The rearrangement joins TRBV7-9 to TRBJ1-1; 7 nucleotides agree with TRBD1. V trimming: 4 bases; J trimming: 4 bases; junction bases outside the gene matches: 9. Germline loops: CDR1 SEHNR, CDR2 FQNEAQ (reference sequence). There are 15 residues in the CDR3.

Regarding this clonotype: The germline gene is not matched at one end of the junction; a read error may be the cause. The J gene is TRBJ1-4, the V gene TRBV6-6, with D maybe TRBD1 (6 bases). The CDR3 is made up of 15 amino acids. CDR1 MNHNY and CDR2 SVGAGI come from the germline V gene (reference sequence). The CDR3 here is CASSYSWGLNEELFF. The CDR3 DNA reads TGTGCCAGCAGTTACTCCTGGGGGCTTAATGAAGAACTGTTTTTT.

This clonotype was detected many times. DNA of the CDR3: TGTGCCAGCAGCTGGGACAGATCCTACAATGAGCAGTTCTTC. This gives the protein CASSWDRSYNEQFF. J is TRBJ2-1 and V is TRBV11-2, with TRBD1 matching 7 bases. The germline V gene encodes CDR1 SGHAT and CDR2 FQNNGV. V shed 4 bases and J 1 base; nucleotides not matched to a gene: 1. This CDR3 spans 14 amino acids.

This clonotype occurred many times. The rearrangement links TRBV3-1 to TRBJ1-2, with D possibly matching TRBD1 (6 bases). The V gene lost 0 bases and the J gene lost 4 bases, with 12 bases spanning the gap. CDR1 and CDR2 from the germline V gene are LGHDT and YNNKEL (reference sequence). The CDR3 is 15 amino acids. The CDR3 is CASSQDPDSFYGYTF. CDR3 coding DNA: TGTGCCAGCAGCCAAGACCCGGACAGCTTCTATGGCTACACCTTC.

The rearrangement joins TRBV5-1 to TRBJ2-1; D not resolved. Trimming took off 4 bases at V and 5 bases at J, with 10 bases between the two ends. Germline V lookup: CDR1 SGHRS, CDR2 YFSETQ. The CDR3 totals 13 residues. CDR3 region: CASSPTSHNEQFF. The CDR3 DNA reads TGCGCCAGCAGCCCGACTTCCCACAATGAGCAGTTCTTC.

Comments on this clonotype: A much larger clone is a single base away; this may be a read error. This chain links TRBV12-3 or TRBV12-4 with TRBJ2-7; D not resolved. The CDR3 spans 15 residues. V dropped 2 bases and J dropped 0 bases, with 11 bases sitting between them. The CDR3 DNA is TGTGCCAGCAGTTTACCGGCATTTAGCTCCTACGAGCAGTACTTC. Its protein product is CASSLPAFSSYEQYF.

This clonotype was recorded at least ten times. The rearrangement links TRBV19 to TRBJ2-2, with TRBD1 as a possible D gene (5 bases). Trimming cost V 3 bases and J 5 bases, with 7 bases left between them. The CDR3 is made up of 13 amino acids. Germline V gives CDR1 LNHDA, CDR2 SQIVND (reference sequence). For the CDR3, the DNA is TGTGCCAGTAGTATCCAGGGAACCGGGGAGCTGTTTTTT. This gives the protein CASSIQGTGELFF.

This clonotype appeared many times. The gene calls are TRBV28 and TRBJ2-7; tentative D call: TRBD1 (6 bases). Trimming removed 1 base at V and 6 bases at J, with 22 bases between. CDR1 is MDHEN and CDR2 is SYDVKM in the germline V gene. The CDR3 contains 17 residues. CDR3 bases: TGTGCCAGCAGTTTATCAGTTTTAACAGGGCGCATAGGCGAGCAGTACTTC. Its protein is CASSLSVLTGRIGEQYF.

This clonotype was detected many times. As DNA, the CDR3 is TGTGCCAGCAGCTTAGCGGGACTAGCGGGAGCCTACGAGCAGTACTTC. It is translated as CASSLAGLAGAYEQYF. The J gene is TRBJ2-7, the V gene TRBV7-9; 14 bases are shared with TRBD2. The CDR3 contains 16 residues. Germline V lookup: CDR1 SEHNR, CDR2 FQNEAQ (reference sequence). V was pared by 0 bases and J by 2 bases, with 0 bases of the junction left unmatched.

This chain connects TRBV7-9 to TRBJ2-5; tentatively, D is TRBD2 (6 bases). CDR1 and CDR2 from the germline V gene are SEHNR and FQNEAQ (reference sequence). Trimming took 5 bases from V and 2 from J, leaving 21 bases between them. The CDR3 spans 17 residues. Here the CDR3 reads CASSPHGGNWEQETQYF. The CDR3 region has the DNA TGTGCCAGCAGCCCACATGGGGGGAATTGGGAACAAGAGACCCAGTACTTC.

This clonotype was counted many times. CDR3 DNA sequence: TGTGCCATCGGTGTGGGGGCAGTGGGAGAGACCCAGTACTTC. Its translation: CAIGVGAVGETQYF. The chain is built from TRBV6-1 and TRBJ2-5; possible D gene TRBD1, 6 bases. The germline V gene encodes CDR1 MNHNS and CDR2 SASEGT. CDR3 size: 14 residues. The V end lost 10 bases, the J end lost 4 bases, and 19 bases lay between the germline ends.

This clonotype was seen at least ten times. This rearrangement joins TRBV7-3 to TRBJ1-2; D is unresolved. The CDR3 has 14 residues. V shed 5 bases and J shed 0 bases, with 10 bases lying between them. Per the germline V gene, CDR1 is SGHTA and CDR2 is FQGTGA. Here the CDR3 reads CASSEQPSNYGYTF. CDR3 coding DNA: TGTGCCAGCAGCGAACAGCCCTCTAACTATGGCTACACCTTC. Full variable domain (rest looked up from reference TRBV7-3 and TRBJ1-2): GAGVSQTPSNKVTEKGKYVELRCDPISGHTALYWYRQSLGQGPEFLIYFQGTGAADDSGLPNDRFFAVRPEGSVSTLKIQRTERGDSAVYLCASSEQPSNYGYTFGSGTRLTVV.

V is TRBV27 and J is TRBJ1-2; D not resolved. CDR1 and CDR2 (germline): MNHEY, SMNVEV (reference sequence). Trimming shortened V by 6 bases and J by 2 bases, and 16 bases separated the two germline ends. The CDR3 has 15 residues. CDR3 sequence: CASRGSGSGNYGYTF. DNA for the CDR3: TGTGCCAGCAGGGGGTCTGGGTCGGGGAACTATGGCTACACCTTC.

This clonotype was recorded once. The chain combines TRBV29-1 with TRBJ2-5, with a weak D call TRBD1 (5 bases). CDR1 SQVTM and CDR2 ANQGSEA come from the germline V gene. The CDR3 consists of 12 residues. V lost 4 bases to trimming and J lost 3 bases, with 9 bases between them. The CDR3 region has the DNA TGCAGCGTTGTCTCGACAGAAGAGACCCAGTACTTC. Encoded protein: CSVVSTEETQYF.

Note on this clonotype: Relative to the germline gene, one junction end is altered; a read error may explain this. The genes are TRBV7-7 and TRBJ2-2; D gene unclear. Germline V CDR1 and CDR2: SSHAT, FNYEAQ (reference sequence). The CDR3 covers 15 residues. CDR3 region: CASRRGVGNTGELFF. The CDR3 bases are TGTGCTAGCAGGAGAGGTGTAGGGAACACCGGGGAGCTGTTTTTT. The full variable domain, its missing parts supplied by reference TRBV7-7 and TRBJ2-2, is GAGVSQSPRYKVTKRGQDVTLRCDPISSHATLYWYQQALGQGPEFLTYFNYEAQPDKSGLPSDRFSAERPEGSISTLTIQRTEQRDSAMYRCASRRGVGNTGELFFGEGSRLTVL.